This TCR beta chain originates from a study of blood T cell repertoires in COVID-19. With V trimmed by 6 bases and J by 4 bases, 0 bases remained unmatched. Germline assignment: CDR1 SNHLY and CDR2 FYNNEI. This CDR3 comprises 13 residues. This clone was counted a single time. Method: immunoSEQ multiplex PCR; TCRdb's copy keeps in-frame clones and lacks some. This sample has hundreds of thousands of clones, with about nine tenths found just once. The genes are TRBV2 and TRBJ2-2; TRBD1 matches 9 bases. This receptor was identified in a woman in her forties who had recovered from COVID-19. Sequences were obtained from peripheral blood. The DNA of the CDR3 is TGTGCCAGCAGGGGACAGGGCACCGGGGAGCTGTTTTTT. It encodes CASRGQGTGELFF.